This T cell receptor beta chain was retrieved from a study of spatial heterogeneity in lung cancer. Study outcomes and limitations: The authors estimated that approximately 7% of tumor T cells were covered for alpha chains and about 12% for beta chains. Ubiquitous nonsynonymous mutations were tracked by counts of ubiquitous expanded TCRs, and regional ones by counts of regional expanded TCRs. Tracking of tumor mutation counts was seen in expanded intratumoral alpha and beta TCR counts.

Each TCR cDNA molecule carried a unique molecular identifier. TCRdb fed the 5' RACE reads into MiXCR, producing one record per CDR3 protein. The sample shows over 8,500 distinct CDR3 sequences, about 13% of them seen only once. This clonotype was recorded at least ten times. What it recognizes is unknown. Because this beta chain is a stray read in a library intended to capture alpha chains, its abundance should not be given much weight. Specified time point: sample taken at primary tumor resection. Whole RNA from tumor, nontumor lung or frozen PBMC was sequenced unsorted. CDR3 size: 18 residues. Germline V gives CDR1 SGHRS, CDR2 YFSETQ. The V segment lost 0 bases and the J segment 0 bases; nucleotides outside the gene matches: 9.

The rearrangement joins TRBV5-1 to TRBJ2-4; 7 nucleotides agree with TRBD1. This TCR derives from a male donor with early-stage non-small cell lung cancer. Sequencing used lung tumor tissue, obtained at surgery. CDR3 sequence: CASSLEGGVFLAKNIQYF. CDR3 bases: TGCGCCAGCAGCTTGGAAGGGGGCGTTTTTCTAGCCAAAAACATTCAGTACTTC.